The TCR beta chain under discussion was sequenced for a study of blood T cell repertoires in COVID-19. Turning to the study itself: Italy, Spain and the United States were the sources of the convalescent and acute COVID-19 samples.

V lost 4 bases and J 7 bases, leaving 14 bases between the germline ends. The length of the CDR3 is 14 residues. Germline lookup yields CDR1 MDHEN and CDR2 SYDVKM. Followed over time, Seattle patients had been enrolled while infection was active. How the authors handled the data: Scientists estimated how many nucleated cells there were by amplifying reference gene primers. Libraries were prepared by immunoSEQ multiplex PCR; TCRdb keeps only in-frame clonotypes and omits some of them. That table furnishes V, J and clone size, whereas the DNA furnished D and trimming. The sample includes under 300,000 clones, less than 85% of them seen just once.

This sequence was found in a human donor with COVID-19, enrolled during active disease. The donor label of this sample is uncertain. Material for sequencing was peripheral blood. The chain carries TRBV28 and TRBJ1-5; D may be TRBD1 (6 bases). CDR3 sequence reads: CASSYGGPRQPQHF. The CDR3 DNA follows: TGTGCCAGCAGTTACGGGGGGCCGAGGCAGCCCCAGCATTTT.